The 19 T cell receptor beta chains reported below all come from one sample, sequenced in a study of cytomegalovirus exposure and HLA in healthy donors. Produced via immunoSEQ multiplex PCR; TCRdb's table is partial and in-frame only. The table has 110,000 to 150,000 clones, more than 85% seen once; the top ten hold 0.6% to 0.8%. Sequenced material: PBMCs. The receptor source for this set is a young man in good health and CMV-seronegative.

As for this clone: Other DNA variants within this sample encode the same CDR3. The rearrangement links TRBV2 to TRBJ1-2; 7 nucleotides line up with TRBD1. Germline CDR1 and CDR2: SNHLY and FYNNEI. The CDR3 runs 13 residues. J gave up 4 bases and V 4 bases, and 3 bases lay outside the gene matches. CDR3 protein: CASSADRVYGYTF. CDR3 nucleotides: TGTGCCAGCAGTGCAGACAGGGTCTATGGCTACACCTTC.

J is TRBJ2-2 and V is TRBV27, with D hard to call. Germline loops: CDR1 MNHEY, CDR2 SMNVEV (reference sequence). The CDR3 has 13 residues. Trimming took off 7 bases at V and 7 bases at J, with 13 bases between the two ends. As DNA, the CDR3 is TGTGCCAGCATTCACCAAGCAGGCGGGGAGCTGTTTTTT. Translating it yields CASIHQAGGELFF.

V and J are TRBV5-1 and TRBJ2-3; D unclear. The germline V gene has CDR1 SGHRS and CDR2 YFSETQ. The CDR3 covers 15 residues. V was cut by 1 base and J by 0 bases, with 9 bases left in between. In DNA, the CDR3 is TGCGCCAGCAGCTTGACGCCTACTAGCACAGATACGCAGTATTTT. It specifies CASSLTPTSTDTQYF.

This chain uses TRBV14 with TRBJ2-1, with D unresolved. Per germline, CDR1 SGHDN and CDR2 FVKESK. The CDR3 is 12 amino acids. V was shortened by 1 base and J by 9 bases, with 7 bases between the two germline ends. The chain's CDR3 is CASSQVPLEQFF. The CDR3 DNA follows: TGTGCCAGCAGCCAAGTTCCTCTTGAGCAGTTCTTC.

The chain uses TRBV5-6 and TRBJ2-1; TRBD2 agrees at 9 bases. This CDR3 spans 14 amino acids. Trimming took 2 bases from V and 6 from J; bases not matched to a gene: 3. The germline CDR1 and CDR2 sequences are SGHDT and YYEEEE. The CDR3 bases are TGTGCCAGCAGCTTACGACTAGCGGCCAATGAGCAGTTCTTC. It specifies CASSLRLAANEQFF.

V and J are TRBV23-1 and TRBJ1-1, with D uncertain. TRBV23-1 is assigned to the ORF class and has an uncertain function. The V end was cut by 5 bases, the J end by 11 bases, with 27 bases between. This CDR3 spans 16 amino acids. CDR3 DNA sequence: TGCGCCAGCAGTTTTACTTCTACCAGAGGGTTCGCTAGGGCTTTCTTT. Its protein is CASSFTSTRGFARAFF.

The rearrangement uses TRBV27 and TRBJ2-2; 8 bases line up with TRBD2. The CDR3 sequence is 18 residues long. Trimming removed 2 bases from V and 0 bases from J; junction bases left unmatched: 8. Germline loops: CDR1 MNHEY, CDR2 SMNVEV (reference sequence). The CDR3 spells CASSLTSSSGANTGELFF. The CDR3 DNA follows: TGTGCCAGCAGTTTAACCTCGAGTAGCGGGGCGAACACCGGGGAGCTGTTTTTT.

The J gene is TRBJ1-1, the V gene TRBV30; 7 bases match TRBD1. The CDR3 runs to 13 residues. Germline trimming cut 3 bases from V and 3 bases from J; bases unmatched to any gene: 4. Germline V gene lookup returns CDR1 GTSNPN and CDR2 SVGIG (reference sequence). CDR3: CAWSTGADTEAFF. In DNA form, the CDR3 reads TGTGCCTGGAGCACAGGGGCGGACACTGAAGCTTTCTTT.

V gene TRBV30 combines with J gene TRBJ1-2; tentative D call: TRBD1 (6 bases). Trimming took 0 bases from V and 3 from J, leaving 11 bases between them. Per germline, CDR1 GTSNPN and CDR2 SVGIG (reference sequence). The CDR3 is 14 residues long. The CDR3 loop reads CAWSVLGADYGYTF. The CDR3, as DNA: TGTGCCTGGAGTGTACTGGGGGCTGACTATGGCTACACCTTC. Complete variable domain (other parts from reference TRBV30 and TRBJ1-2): SQTIHQWPATLVQPVGSPLSLECTVEGTSNPNLYWYRQAAGRGLQLLFYSVGIGQISSEVPQNLSASRPQDRQFILSSKKLLLSDSGFYLCAWSVLGADYGYTFGSGTRLTVV.

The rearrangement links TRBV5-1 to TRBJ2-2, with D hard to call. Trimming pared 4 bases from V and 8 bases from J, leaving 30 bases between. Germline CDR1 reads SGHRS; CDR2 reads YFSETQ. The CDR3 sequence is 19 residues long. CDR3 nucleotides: TGCGCCAGCAGCACCCCCGCTGCGGCCCCAGTGCCGGCACCGGGGGAGCTGTTTTTT. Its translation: CASSTPAAAPVPAPGELFF.

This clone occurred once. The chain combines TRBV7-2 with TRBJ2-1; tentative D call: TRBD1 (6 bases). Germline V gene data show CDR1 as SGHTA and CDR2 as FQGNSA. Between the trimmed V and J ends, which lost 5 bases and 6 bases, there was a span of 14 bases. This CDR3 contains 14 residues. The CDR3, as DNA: TGTGCCAGCAGCCGGTACAGGGCCTCCAATGAGCAGTTCTTC. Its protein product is CASSRYRASNEQFF.

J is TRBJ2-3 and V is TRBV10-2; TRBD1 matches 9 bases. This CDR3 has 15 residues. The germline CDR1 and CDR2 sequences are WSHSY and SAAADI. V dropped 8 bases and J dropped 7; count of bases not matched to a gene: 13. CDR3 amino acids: CASSEQGAIWYTQYF. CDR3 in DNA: TGCGCCAGCTCAGAACAGGGGGCAATCTGGTATACGCAGTATTTT.

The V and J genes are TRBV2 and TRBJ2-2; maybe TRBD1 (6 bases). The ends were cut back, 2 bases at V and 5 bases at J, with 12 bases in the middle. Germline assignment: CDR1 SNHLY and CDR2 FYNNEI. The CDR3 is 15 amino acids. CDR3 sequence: CASSEPTTGTGELFF. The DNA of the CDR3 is TGTGCCAGCAGTGAACCGACTACAGGGACCGGGGAGCTGTTTTTT.

In DNA form, the CDR3 reads TGTGCCAGCAGCAGCAGGACAGGGGAATCCGAAGCTTTCTTT. As protein: CASSSRTGESEAFF. This chain links TRBV7-6 with TRBJ1-1, with TRBD1 matching 9 bases. Looked up from germline, CDR1 is SGHVS and CDR2 is FNYEAQ. The CDR3 length is 14 residues. V shed 5 bases and J 8 bases; nucleotides not matched to a gene: 9.

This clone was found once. CDR3 DNA: TGTGCCAGCAGACGCGGACAGGGAGTTTTCAATCAGCCCCAGCATTTT. This encodes CASRRGQGVFNQPQHF. The gene calls are TRBV2 and TRBJ1-5; 8 nucleotides agree with TRBD1. V lost 6 bases to trimming and J lost 3 bases; unmatched junction nucleotides: 10. The germline V gene encodes CDR1 SNHLY and CDR2 FYNNEI. The CDR3 has 16 amino acids.

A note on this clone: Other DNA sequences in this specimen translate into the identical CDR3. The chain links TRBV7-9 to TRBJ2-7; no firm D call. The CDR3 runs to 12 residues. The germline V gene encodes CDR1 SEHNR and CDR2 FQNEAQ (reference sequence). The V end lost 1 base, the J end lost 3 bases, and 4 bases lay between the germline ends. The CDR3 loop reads CASSLGSYEQYV. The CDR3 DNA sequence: TGTGCCAGCAGCTTAGGTAGCTACGAGCAGTACGTC.

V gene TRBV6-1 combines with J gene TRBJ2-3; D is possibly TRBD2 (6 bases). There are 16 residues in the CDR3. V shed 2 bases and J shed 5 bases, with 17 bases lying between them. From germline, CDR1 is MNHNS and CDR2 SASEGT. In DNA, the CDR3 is TGTGCCAGCAGTGAAATTGTGGGGGGTGCGAAAGATACGCAGTATTTT. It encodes CASSEIVGGAKDTQYF.

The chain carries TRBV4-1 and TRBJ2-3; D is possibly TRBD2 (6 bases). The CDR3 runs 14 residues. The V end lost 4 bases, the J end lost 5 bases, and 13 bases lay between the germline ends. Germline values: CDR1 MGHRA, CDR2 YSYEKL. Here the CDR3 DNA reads TGCGCCAGCAGCCCAGTTGGGACTTTAGATACGCAGTATTTT. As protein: CASSPVGTLDTQYF.

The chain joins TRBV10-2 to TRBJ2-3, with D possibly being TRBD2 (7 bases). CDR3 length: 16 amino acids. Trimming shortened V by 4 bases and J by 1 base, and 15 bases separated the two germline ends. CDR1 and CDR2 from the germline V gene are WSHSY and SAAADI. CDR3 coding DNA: TGCGCCAGCAGTGCCTTTGGGGGGGGCGGCACAGATACGCAGTATTTT. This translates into CASSAFGGGGTDTQYF.